The rows below give T cell receptor beta chains drawn from one sample of a study of response to subunit inactivated influenza vaccine. TCRdb reprocessed the RT-PCR reads with MiXCR, giving one entry per CDR3 protein. The sample lists under 550,000 distinct CDR3 sequences; around 8% were seen once. Sequenced here: PBMCs from blood, sampled roughly 24 months after vaccination. The receptors here all came from a man aged 50 to 75 who received an inactivated influenza vaccine. Both conserved end residues are part of each CDR3. A D gene is named only where the DNA matches it firmly. The listing skips clone size in some rows; elsewhere it reads once, few, many or a size class.

J,size,D,V,DNA,CDR3
TRBJ2-3,NA,TRBD1,TRBV7-2,TGTGCCAGCAGCTTAAACGGACAGGGTATAGATACGCAGTATTTT,CASSLNGQGIDTQYF
TRBJ1-4,few,NA,TRBV4-1,TGCGCCAGCAGCCAAGAATGGCAGCTCAATGAAAAACTGTTTTTT,CASSQEWQLNEKLFF
TRBJ2-3,NA,TRBD2,TRBV20-1,TGCAGTGCTAGACTGTGGACTAGCGGAGGCACAGATACGCAGTATTTT,CSARLWTSGGTDTQYF
TRBJ1-1,few,NA,TRBV20-1,TGCAGTGCTAGTTTTAACAGGTGGGACACTGAAGCTTTCTTT,CSASFNRWDTEAFF
TRBJ2-7,many,NA,TRBV5-1,TGCGCCAGCAGCTTGGGGGTAAACTCTGGCTACGAGCAGTACTTC,CASSLGVNSGYEQYF
TRBJ1-2,many,NA,TRBV28,TGTGCCAGCCGGGGGGGGCGAGGGGGCTACACCTTC,CASRGGRGGYTF
TRBJ2-1,NA,NA,TRBV5-5,TGTGCCAGCAGCCACGGGCTAGCTGGGGGGGAGCAGTTCTTC,CASSHGLAGGEQFF
TRBJ2-5,many,TRBD2,TRBV25-1,TGTGCCAGCGACCGGGGGGGGCGGATACAAGAGACCCAGTACTTC,CASDRGGRIQETQYF
TRBJ1-2,NA,NA,TRBV14,TGTGCCAGCAGCCAAGCGCACGCGAACTATGGCTACACCTTC,CASSQAHANYGYTF
TRBJ2-4,few,TRBD1,TRBV20-1,TGCAGTGCCGGGGGACAGGGGGCGGCCAAAAACATTCAGTACTTC,CSAGGQGAAKNIQYF
TRBJ2-3,NA,TRBD2,TRBV9,TGTGCCAGCAGCGCGCAGACTAGCGGGAGAAGTCCAGATACGCAGTATTTT,CASSAQTSGRSPDTQYF
TRBJ1-1,many,NA,TRBV4-3,TGCGCCAGCAGCCAAGATGTTATCTGGGGGCCGAGCACTGAAGCTTTCTTT,CASSQDVIWGPSTEAFF
TRBJ2-3,many,NA,TRBV12-3/TRBV12-4,TGTGCCTCCGCTTTGGATCGAGAAGATACGCAGTATTTT,CASALDREDTQYF
TRBJ2-3,few,TRBD1,TRBV25-1,TGTGCCAGCAGTGACCCCTACGGACAGGGGGCAGTGGATACGCAGTATTTT,CASSDPYGQGAVDTQYF
TRBJ2-5,NA,TRBD2,TRBV20-1,TGCAGCGCTAGAGGGACTAGCGGGGGGGACGGAGAGACCCAGTACTTC,CSARGTSGGDGETQYF
TRBJ2-7,NA,NA,TRBV28,TGTGCCAGCAGTTTGACCCGCAGGGGGGGCTCCTACGAGCAGTACTTC,CASSLTRRGGSYEQYF